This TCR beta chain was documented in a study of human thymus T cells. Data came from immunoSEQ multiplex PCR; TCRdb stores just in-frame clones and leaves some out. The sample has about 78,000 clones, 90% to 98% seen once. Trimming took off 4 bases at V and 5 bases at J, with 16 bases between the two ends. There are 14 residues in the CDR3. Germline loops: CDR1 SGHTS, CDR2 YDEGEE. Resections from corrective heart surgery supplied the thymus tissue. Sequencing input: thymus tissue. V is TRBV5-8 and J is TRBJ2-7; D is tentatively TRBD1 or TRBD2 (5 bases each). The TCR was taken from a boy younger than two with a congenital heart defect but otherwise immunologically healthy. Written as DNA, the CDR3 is TGTGCCAGCAGCCTTGCGAGGGGATTGGACGAGCAGTACTTC. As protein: CASSLARGLDEQYF.